This T cell receptor beta chain was identified during a study of blood T cell repertoires in COVID-19 (dated by TCRdb to about 2020). For the study in its entirety: The collaborator samples originated in the United States, Italy and Spain and spanned the acute and convalescent phases of COVID-19. The material from the prospective study consisted of cDNA or gDNA derived from T cells, B-cell-depleted T cells, or PBMCs. Deeply sampled blood TCRbeta repertoires from subjects exposed to, actively infected with, or recovered from COVID-19 were included in the dataset. A freely available public database, intended as a resource for researchers studying the immune response to SARS-CoV-2, is where the repertoires were released. Samples came from the ongoing ImmuneRACE study (first 160 participants) plus 1,254 subjects from 6 global collaborators. A de-identified subject ID, COVID-19 status, age in years and sex were almost always included in the sample metadata. Where available, HLA class I and class II types were taken from metadata supplied by the sample provider and were not determined by assay-based typing. Study-wide findings and limitations: Clinical and demographic metadata were provided uncurated, with the amount varying by source and participant.

V is pared back by 2 bases and J by 0 bases, with 8 bases lying between the germline termini. From cysteine to phenylalanine, the CDR3 is 15 amino acids long. Just CDR3 DNA is preserved here, 45 bases in frame from base 1. Participants in the prospective study were enrolled through a virtual design, were aged about 18 to 100 years, and lived in 24 United States geographic areas. In the prospective study, participants were assigned to cohorts based on the clinical history participants reported in a screening survey and a study questionnaire. Mobile phlebotomists in the prospective study collected whole blood, serum and a nasopharyngeal or oropharyngeal swab from every participant. Participants in the prospective study had the option to provide additional blood draws and questionnaires over an approximately two-month period. Prospective study blood samples were shipped either frozen or at room temperature before DNA extraction.

With regard to this clone: What antigen it recognizes has not been identified. Base qualities are not at hand, and no much larger clone is one base apart.

The immunoSEQ Assay, a bias-controlled multiplex PCR, was used to amplify TCRbeta CDR3 regions from genomic DNA. As for how the authors treated the data: The number of nucleated cells in each sample was estimated from the amplification of reference gene primers within the assay. To quantify the absolute abundance of each unique TCRbeta CDR3 rearrangement, sequence reads were collapsed and filtered. For each sample, productive Simpson clonality was calculated as the square root of Simpson's diversity index over productive rearrangements. Drawn from immuneACCESS, this table holds only the in-frame rearrangements with V and J called that TCRdb kept. Clones are partly lost; checked studies trace under half to an unresolved V gene and leave the rest unexplained. V and J calls and clone size are as listed in that table; D and trimming were resolved from the DNA. In this sample the table shows roughly 420,000 clones, 88% of which occur a single time. The top ten clones comprise 0.9% to 1% of the sample.

The V and J segments used are TRBV23-1 and TRBJ1-3; the D region possibly corresponds to TRBD1 (5 bases align). TRBV23-1 belongs to the ORF category, with a function that is uncertain. Sequenced: PBMCs or T cells enriched from blood (not recorded which). This clonotype originated in a woman in her 30s with acute COVID-19. The sequenced DNA: TGCGCCAGCAGTCAAGACAGAAGCTCTGGAAACACCATATATTTT. It codes for CASSQDRSSGNTIYF.